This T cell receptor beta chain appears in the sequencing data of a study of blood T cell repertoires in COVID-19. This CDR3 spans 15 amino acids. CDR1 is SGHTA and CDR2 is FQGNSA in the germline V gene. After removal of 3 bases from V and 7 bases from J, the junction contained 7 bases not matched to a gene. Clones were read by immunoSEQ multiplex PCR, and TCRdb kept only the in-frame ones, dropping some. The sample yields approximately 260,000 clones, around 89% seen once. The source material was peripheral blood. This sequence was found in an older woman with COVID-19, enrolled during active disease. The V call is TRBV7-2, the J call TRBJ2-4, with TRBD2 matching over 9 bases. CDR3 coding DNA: TGTGCCAGCAGCTTCGGCGGGGGGGCGCCTAACATTCAGTACTTC. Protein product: CASSFGGGAPNIQYF.